This record concerns one T cell receptor (beta chain) sequence. This clonotype was observed a single time. Its antigen is still unknown. The sample holds no much larger clone one base away, and base qualities are not on file. The data belong to a study of blood T cells in healthy people across ages (dated by TCRdb to between 2014 and 2016). In the study overall: In model experiments, roughly one uniquely barcoded TCR beta cDNA molecule per two T cells was captured by template switching. Age-related changes in TCR beta repertoire diversity were measured in the study by deep sequencing normalized with unique cDNA molecular identifiers. The donors were split into four age groups: young (average 16 years), middle-aged (over 35), aged (around 67) and long-lived (under 85). To avoid experimental bias, donors of different ages were spread randomly across the sequencing lanes. For two donors (one aged 18 to 29 and one aged 80 or older), the study analyzed two additional independent replicas of 1 million unique cDNA reads from the same blood draw.

Library generation was performed with 5' RACE. Sequencer: Illumina HiSeq 2500. The second PCR ran for roughly 7 to 12 cycles and used a J-beta primer mix along with a sample-barcoded 5' primer. A template-switch 5' adaptor carrying 12 random nucleotides introduced a unique molecular identifier onto each TCR beta cDNA molecule. At least 2.5 million CDR3-containing paired-end reads were obtained from each sample. The Mint cDNA synthesis kit, primed by a TRBC-specific oligonucleotide, was used to synthesize first-strand cDNA from all RNA. After uracil-DNA glycosylase treatment, a first 18-cycle PCR used universal primers M1SS and BC2_uni_R on all cDNA. Concerning the study's data processing: For normalization, 1 million high-quality reads were randomly selected from each sample, with every read carrying a distinct molecular identifier. Instead of being binned into consensus sequences, reads that shared molecular identifiers were thrown out. MiTCR, run with a Q25 quality threshold and the strictest error-elimination algorithm, handled CDR3 identification, clonotype clustering and error correction. A nonparametric unseen species model with Euler transformation was used to estimate a lower bound on total TCR beta diversity. The raw public data were reprocessed by TCRdb itself: fastp quality trimming at Q25, MiXCR clonotype calling, in-frame beta chains only. Here each entry gathers all rows of one CDR3 protein and keeps the most common genes and DNA. TCRdb, not the authors, supplied the V and J calls. For this sample the table gives about 1.8 million distinct CDR3 sequences, of which 40% to 55% were detected only once. The leading ten clones occupy approximately 2.1% of the sample.

Including the terminal cysteine and phenylalanine, the CDR3 comprises 15 residues. The retained sequence is limited to the CDR3, 45 bases, with the frame set at the first base. The trim is 4 bases for V and 1 base for J, with a gap of 13 bases between the germline ends. The germline V gene provides CDR1 SGHVS and CDR2 FQNEAQ. General conclusions and limits of the study: The long-lived group showed more naive CD4+ T cells, fewer expanded clones and increased TCR diversity than the aged group, suggesting age selection. Estimates of total diversity based on one million sequenced T cells were considered lower bounds and underestimates. A strong correlation was found between observed TCR beta diversity and the percentage of naive T cells measured by flow cytometry. Because donor CMV infection status was unknown, age-related changes in expanded clonotypes were potentially confounded. Observed TCR beta diversity per million T cells fell roughly linearly with age, and a significant reduction was already apparent by age around 40. Because profiling used bulk unsorted PBMCs, naive and antigen-experienced compartments could not be compared conclusively.

Systemically healthy Caucasian individuals from Russia, 35 to 50 in total and aged roughly 6 to 100 years, were included as donors. Each donor gave about 10 milliliters of peripheral blood, drawn into EDTA-treated Vacutainer tubes. Ficoll-Paque density-gradient centrifugation was used to isolate PBMCs, with at least 6.5 million per sample. Total RNA, at least 6 micrograms per sample, was extracted from PBMCs with Trizol reagent. For every donor, an aliquot of PBMCs went through flow cytometry to measure the percentages of naive CD45RAhigh/CD27high T cells. The sample taken for sequencing was blood. Recombination linked TRBV7-8 to TRBJ1-1; the best D guess is TRBD1, with 5 bases matching. The TCR comes from a middle-aged woman in good health. The DNA is as follows: TGTGCCAGCAGCTCCGGCAGAACAGGGAACACTGAAGCTTTCTTT. It is translated as CASSSGRTGNTEAFF.